A selection of T cell receptor beta chains follows, all from one sample in a study of beta chain features in type 1 diabetes. The table came from immunoSEQ multiplex PCR; TCRdb's copy has only in-frame clones and leaves some out. Of 810,000 or so clones listed, 15% to 20% are singletons. The sequenced sample was naive CD4+ T cells from blood. The receptors here all came from a young woman in good health. CDR3s include the opening cysteine and the closing phenylalanine or tryptophan. Each record gives: CDR3 length, J gene, D gene, V gene, clone size, CDR3 protein, CDR3 DNA. A D gene is named only where the DNA matches it firmly. Clone sizes are given selectively: once, few, many, or a class where the clone is expanded.

CDR3 length: 15
J gene: TRBJ2-7
D gene: TRBD1
V gene: TRBV5-1
clone size: .
CDR3 protein: CASSLGTGGTYEQYF
CDR3 DNA: TGCGCCAGCAGCTTAGGGACAGGGGGTACCTACGAGCAGTACTTC

CDR3 length: 15
J gene: TRBJ2-7
D gene: .
V gene: TRBV6-5
clone size: .
CDR3 protein: CASSWDAGSSYEQYF
CDR3 DNA: TGTGCCAGCAGCTGGGACGCCGGAAGCTCCTACGAGCAGTACTTC

CDR3 length: 13
J gene: TRBJ2-3
D gene: TRBD1
V gene: TRBV6-1
clone size: .
CDR3 protein: CASSGDRGDTQYF
CDR3 DNA: TGTGCCAGCAGTGGGGACAGGGGAGATACGCAGTATTTT

CDR3 length: 11
J gene: TRBJ2-4
D gene: .
V gene: TRBV20-1
clone size: .
CDR3 protein: CSATKENIQYF
CDR3 DNA: TGCAGTGCAACTAAGGAAAACATTCAGTACTTC

CDR3 length: 18
J gene: TRBJ1-1
D gene: .
V gene: TRBV7-9
clone size: .
CDR3 protein: CASSSAGTQPRTRHEAFF
CDR3 DNA: TGTGCCAGCAGTTCCGCCGGGACACAACCCCGAACTCGACATGAAGCTTTCTTT

CDR3 length: 15
J gene: TRBJ2-7
D gene: TRBD1
V gene: TRBV18
clone size: .
CDR3 protein: CASSLPGTGVYEQYF
CDR3 DNA: TGTGCCAGCTCACTCCCCGGGACAGGGGTTTACGAGCAGTACTTC

CDR3 length: 16
J gene: TRBJ1-2
D gene: TRBD1
V gene: TRBV18
clone size: few
CDR3 protein: CASSPGQGVRGAGYTF
CDR3 DNA: TGTGCCAGCTCACCGGGCCAGGGGGTTCGCGGCGCTGGCTACACCTTC

CDR3 length: 14
J gene: TRBJ2-7
D gene: .
V gene: TRBV28
clone size: few
CDR3 protein: CASSLGTSSYEQYF
CDR3 DNA: TGTGCCAGCAGTCTCGGGACGAGCTCCTACGAGCAGTACTTC

CDR3 length: 13
J gene: TRBJ1-4
D gene: .
V gene: TRBV28
clone size: .
CDR3 protein: CASNDLGREKLFF
CDR3 DNA: TGTGCCAGCAACGATCTGGGCCGGGAAAAACTGTTTTTT

CDR3 length: 18
J gene: TRBJ2-6
D gene: TRBD1
V gene: TRBV7-3
clone size: few
CDR3 protein: CASSLVGQGSSGANVLTF
CDR3 DNA: TGTGCCAGCAGCTTAGTGGGACAGGGATCATCTGGGGCCAACGTCCTGACTTTC

CDR3 length: 12
J gene: TRBJ2-7
D gene: .
V gene: TRBV7-2
clone size: .
CDR3 protein: CASSLGSYEQYF
CDR3 DNA: TGTGCCAGCAGCTTAGGCAGCTACGAGCAGTACTTC

CDR3 length: 12
J gene: TRBJ2-7
D gene: .
V gene: TRBV2
clone size: .
CDR3 protein: CASSSQAYEQYF
CDR3 DNA: TGTGCCAGCAGTAGTCAAGCCTACGAGCAGTACTTC

CDR3 length: 19
J gene: TRBJ1-1
D gene: TRBD1
V gene: TRBV23-1
clone size: .
CDR3 protein: CASSQAGGVSGQGNTEAFF
CDR3 DNA: TGCGCCAGCAGTCAAGCTGGAGGTGTGTCGGGACAGGGGAACACTGAAGCTTTCTTT

CDR3 length: 18
J gene: TRBJ2-2
D gene: TRBD1
V gene: TRBV11-2
clone size: few
CDR3 protein: CASSLARPGQGTTGELFF
CDR3 DNA: TGTGCCAGCAGCTTAGCCCGACCGGGACAGGGGACCACCGGGGAGCTGTTTTTT

CDR3 length: 15
J gene: TRBJ1-2
D gene: TRBD1
V gene: TRBV14
clone size: .
CDR3 protein: CASSPRTGDNYGYTF
CDR3 DNA: TGTGCCAGCAGCCCGCGGACAGGGGATAACTATGGCTACACCTTC